Listed below are T cell receptor beta chains from one sample, sequenced in a study of cytomegalovirus exposure and HLA in healthy donors. Produced via immunoSEQ multiplex PCR; TCRdb's table is partial and in-frame only. Of over 200,000 clones listed, approximately 88% are singletons. The sequencing input was PBMCs. All receptors come from a woman aged 25 to 39 in good health and CMV-seropositive. CDR3s include the opening cysteine and the closing phenylalanine or tryptophan. A D gene is named only where the DNA matches it firmly. Only part of the rows carry a size: once, few, many, or a class if the clone is expanded.

v_gene,len,j_gene,abundance,d_gene,CDR3nt,CDR3aa
TRBV30,13,TRBJ2-7,-,-,TGTGCCTGGGCCCGAGGGACGGACTACGAGCAGTACTTC,CAWARGTDYEQYF
TRBV15,14,TRBJ1-2,-,TRBD1,TGTGCCACCAGCAGGACAGGGGTTAGGAATGGCTACACCTTC,CATSRTGVRNGYTF
TRBV7-8,16,TRBJ2-1,-,-,TGTGCCAGCAGTCGATGGTCCAAGCGGTCCTACAATGAGCAGTTCTTC,CASSRWSKRSYNEQFF
TRBV13,16,TRBJ2-3,-,TRBD2,TGTGCCAGCAGCTTAGGTCTAGCGGGAAGCACAGATACGCAGTATTTT,CASSLGLAGSTDTQYF
TRBV4-2,13,TRBJ1-2,few,-,TGTGCCAGCAGCCAAGAGGAAGGGGAAGGCTACACCTTC,CASSQEEGEGYTF
TRBV28,13,TRBJ1-2,-,TRBD1,TGTGCCAGCAGACGGACAGGGGAAGGTGGCTACACCTTC,CASRRTGEGGYTF
TRBV7-2,18,TRBJ2-2,-,TRBD2,TGTGCCAGCAGCCGCGGACTAGCGGGAGAATTTGGTTCCGGGGAGCTGTTTTTT,CASSRGLAGEFGSGELFF
TRBV6-1,14,TRBJ2-7,-,TRBD1,TGTGCCAGCAGCGAACAAGGACAGGGCGACGAGCAGTACTTC,CASSEQGQGDEQYF
TRBV6-1,14,TRBJ1-5,-,-,TGTGCCAGCATCGGCAGGGCGTTCAATCAGCCCCAGCATTTT,CASIGRAFNQPQHF
TRBV27,22,TRBJ2-2,-,TRBD2,TGTGCCAGCAGTTTATCCCGAGTTACGGGACTAGCGGGAGCGACGAACACCGGGGAGCTGTTTTTT,CASSLSRVTGLAGATNTGELFF
TRBV6-5,14,TRBJ2-7,once,TRBD2,TGTGCCAGCAGCCGCGGGACTAGCGGGAGCCGTAAGTACTTC,CASSRGTSGSRKYF
TRBV27,12,TRBJ2-4,once,-,TGTGCCAGCAGTTTTGGGGGGAACATTCAGTACTTC,CASSFGGNIQYF
TRBV23-1,16,TRBJ1-2,-,TRBD1,TGCGCCAGCAGTCAACCCCACAGGGGGCATGTCGATGGCTACACCTTC,CASSQPHRGHVDGYTF
TRBV25-1,16,TRBJ2-3,-,TRBD2,TGTGCCAGCAGTGTAGGGAGCGGGAGGGCCCAAGATACGCAGTATTTT,CASSVGSGRAQDTQYF
TRBV4-3,16,TRBJ1-1,-,-,TGCGCCAGCAGCAAGGGCGGGAATTTGGTCAACACTGAAGCTTTCTTT,CASSKGGNLVNTEAFF
TRBV27,15,TRBJ2-7,-,TRBD1,TGTGCCAGCAGTTTTTCTGGACAGGGGCCCTACGAGCAGTACTTC,CASSFSGQGPYEQYF
TRBV11-2,16,TRBJ1-3,-,TRBD1,TGTGCCAGCAGCTCTTGGACAGGGCCCTCTGGAAACACCATATATTTT,CASSSWTGPSGNTIYF
TRBV6-5,16,TRBJ2-1,-,TRBD1,TGTGCCAGCAGTTACTTTAACAGGGGGCAGGGGAATGAGCAGTTCTTC,CASSYFNRGQGNEQFF
TRBV28,19,TRBJ1-5,-,TRBD1,TGTGCCAGCAGTACGGAGACAGGGTTCCTTCGCGTGTCGAATCAGCCCCAGCATTTT,CASSTETGFLRVSNQPQHF
TRBV28,14,TRBJ1-5,-,-,TGTGCCAGCAAGTTCGAGGGGGGGTATCAGCCCCAGCATTTT,CASKFEGGYQPQHF
TRBV30,14,TRBJ1-1,-,-,TGTGCCTGGAGTGACGCTCTGGGGTACACTGAAGCTTTCTTT,CAWSDALGYTEAFF
TRBV10-3,17,TRBJ2-3,-,TRBD2,TGTGCCAGCGGGGGGGCGGCTAGCGGGAGTGTCACAGATACGCAGTATTTT,CASGGAASGSVTDTQYF
TRBV29-1,14,TRBJ1-4,once,TRBD1,TGCAGCGTTGAAGTGGGGACAGGGACGGGAAAACTGTTTTTT,CSVEVGTGTGKLFF
TRBV7-6,18,TRBJ2-2,-,TRBD2,TGTGCCAGCAGCTTAGCGGGGGGGCTAGCGGGAGCCACCGGGGAGCTGTTTTTT,CASSLAGGLAGATGELFF
TRBV25-1,15,TRBJ1-1,once,-,TGTGCCAGCAGTGGATTGGCGGAGATGAACACTGAAGCTTTCTTT,CASSGLAEMNTEAFF
TRBV7-9,16,TRBJ2-2,few,-,TGTGCCAGCAGCCCGAGAGGGAACGCGAACACCGGGGAGCTGTTTTTT,CASSPRGNANTGELFF
TRBV4-1,17,TRBJ2-1,few,-,TGCGCCAGCAGACAGTCCTATGTAGCGAGCTCCTACAATGAGCAGTTCTTC,CASRQSYVASSYNEQFF
TRBV18,16,TRBJ2-2,-,-,TGTGCCAGCTCACCACCATCCCAGGGGAACACCGGGGAGCTGTTTTTT,CASSPPSQGNTGELFF
TRBV2,14,TRBJ2-3,-,-,TGTGCCAGCACCCCTCTGGCTAACACAGATACGCAGTATTTT,CASTPLANTDTQYF
TRBV20-1,10,TRBJ2-3,few,-,TGCAGTGCTAGGGATAGTACGCAGTATTTT,CSARDSTQYF
TRBV7-8,14,TRBJ1-5,-,-,TGTGCCAGCAGCTTCGCAGGGGACAATCAGCCCCAGCATTTT,CASSFAGDNQPQHF
TRBV7-9,18,TRBJ2-3,-,TRBD2,TGTGCCAGCAGCTTAGCGTTTTCCAGCGGGAGTAGCACAGATACGCAGTATTTT,CASSLAFSSGSSTDTQYF